One sample yielded the 13 T cell receptor beta chains listed below, sequenced in a study of blood T cell repertoires in COVID-19. Data came from immunoSEQ multiplex PCR; TCRdb stores just in-frame clones and leaves some out. The profile covers 230,000 or so clones, with about 80% appearing a single time and roughly 3.1% taken by the ten largest. Sequencing input: PBMCs or T cells enriched from blood (not recorded which). These receptors were taken from a man aged 50 or older who had recovered from COVID-19.

The rearrangement joins TRBV2 to TRBJ1-5, with 9 bases aligning to TRBD1. V lost 9 bases and J lost 7; bases outside the gene matches: 7. Germline V CDR1 and CDR2: SNHLY, FYNNEI. The CDR3 covers 13 residues. The CDR3 coding sequence is TGTGCCAGTGAGGGACAGGGAGTACAGCCCCAGCATTTT. Translation gives CASEGQGVQPQHF.

The rearrangement links TRBV15 to TRBJ1-5; 11 bases are shared with TRBD1. CDR3 length: 17 amino acids. The V gene's germline CDR1 is LNHNV and CDR2 YYDKDF (reference sequence). The J segment lost 1 base and the V segment lost 3 bases, leaving 5 bases of the junction unmatched. The CDR3 region is CATSRGTGGLSNQPQHF. CDR3 DNA: TGTGCCACCAGCAGGGGGACAGGGGGTTTAAGCAATCAGCCCCAGCATTTT.

About this clone: In the same sample, other DNA sequences code for this CDR3. The rearrangement uses TRBV10-3 and TRBJ2-3; D ambiguous. This CDR3 is 12 amino acids long. The V and J ends lost 0 bases and 6 bases respectively, with 4 bases between them. Per the germline V gene, CDR1 is ENHRY and CDR2 is SYGVKD. Here the CDR3 reads CAISESRDTQYF. The DNA of the CDR3 is TGTGCCATCAGTGAGTCGAGGGATACGCAGTATTTT.

The V and J genes are TRBV5-1 and TRBJ2-2; 9 bases map to TRBD1. The V and J ends lost 2 bases and 3 bases, in that order; junction bases with no gene match: 2. Germline-derived CDR1 and CDR2 are SGHRS and YFSETQ. The CDR3 runs to 15 residues. CDR3 amino acids: CASSLQGADTGELFF. In DNA, the CDR3 is TGCGCCAGCAGCTTACAGGGGGCTGACACCGGGGAGCTGTTTTTT.

This clone was seen only a few times. This chain uses TRBV5-1 with TRBJ2-5, with TRBD2 identical over 11 bases. Germline-derived CDR1 and CDR2 are SGHRS and YFSETQ. The CDR3 length is 15 residues. Trimming removed 6 bases from V and 5 bases from J; junction bases left unmatched: 9. The CDR3 loop reads CASTLLAGEGETQYF. The CDR3 region has the DNA TGCGCCAGCACCCTACTAGCGGGAGAAGGGGAGACCCAGTACTTC.

V and J are TRBV12-3 or TRBV12-4 and TRBJ1-1; D remains unclear. V lost 5 bases to trimming and J lost 1 base, with 8 bases between them. The CDR3 is made up of 13 amino acids. The CDR3: CASSRGSNTEAFF. The CDR3 nucleotides are TGTGCCAGCAGTCGGGGATCGAACACTGAAGCTTTCTTT.

The chain carries TRBV7-8 and TRBJ2-2; D is perhaps TRBD2 (5 bases). Germline CDR1 and CDR2: SGHVS and FQNEAQ. The CDR3 is 15 residues long. Trimming cost V 5 bases and J 3 bases, with 13 bases left between them. The CDR3 is CASSANGLYTGELFF. The CDR3 DNA follows: TGTGCCAGCAGCGCAAATGGACTTTACACCGGGGAGCTGTTTTTT.

The DNA for the CDR3 is TGTGCCAGCAGCAGGGAGGACAGGGAAAACTATGGCTACACCTTC. Protein: CASSREDRENYGYTF. The gene calls are TRBV5-5 and TRBJ1-2, with 8 positions matching TRBD1. With V trimmed by 4 bases and J by 2 bases, 7 bases remained unmatched. This CDR3 is 15 amino acids long. Per germline, CDR1 SGHKS and CDR2 YYEKEE (reference sequence).

This chain uses TRBV2 with TRBJ1-5; no firm D call. The length of the CDR3 is 15 residues. V was shortened by 5 bases and J by 3 bases, with 14 bases between the two germline ends. The germline CDR1 and CDR2 sequences are SNHLY and FYNNEI. The CDR3 sequence: CASSMAAIFNQPQHF. As DNA, the CDR3 is TGTGCCAGCAGTATGGCAGCGATATTCAATCAGCCCCAGCATTTT.

In this sample, this clone turned up a few times. The chain is built from TRBV5-1 and TRBJ1-1; weak D call: TRBD1 (5 bases). This CDR3 is built from 13 residues. V shed 3 bases and J shed 10 bases, with 16 bases lying between them. The germline CDR1 and CDR2 sequences are SGHRS and YFSETQ. As DNA, the CDR3 is TGCGCCAGCAGCTCCGGAGGGGTGGAAAGAGCTTTCTTT. This encodes CASSSGGVERAFF.

The chain couples TRBV28 to TRBJ2-7; 7 positions match TRBD1. The CDR3 totals 15 residues. J gave up 2 bases and V 5 bases, and 9 bases lay outside the gene matches. CDR1 and CDR2 (germline): MDHEN, SYDVKM. The CDR3 region is CASSPPWDRAYEQYF. In nucleotides, the CDR3 is TGTGCCAGCAGTCCTCCGTGGGACAGAGCCTACGAGCAGTACTTC.

The genes are TRBV11-2 and TRBJ2-7, with 7 bases aligning to TRBD1. V lost 5 bases, J lost 6 bases, and 1 base stayed unmatched. CDR3 length: 11 amino acids. Per the germline V gene, CDR1 is SGHAT and CDR2 is FQNNGV. The CDR3 reads CASSQGVEQYF. In DNA, the CDR3 is TGTGCCAGCAGCCAGGGGGTCGAGCAGTACTTC.

The chain uses TRBV7-8 and TRBJ2-2, with 10 nucleotides matching TRBD2. Unmatched junction bases numbered 9, after V lost 5 bases and J lost 6 bases. The length of the CDR3 is 16 residues. The germline V gene has CDR1 SGHVS and CDR2 FQNEAQ. The CDR3 DNA is TGTGCCAGCAGCGCGACCGCTAGCGGGAGTTCCGGGGAGCTGTTTTTT. Its protein is CASSATASGSSGELFF. Based on the CDR3 plus reference TRBV7-8 and TRBJ2-2, the full variable domain is GAGVSQSPRYKVAKRGQDVALRCDPISGHVSLFWYQQALGQGPEFLTYFQNEAQLDKSGLPSDRFFAERPEGSVSTLKIQRTQQEDSAVYLCASSATASGSSGELFFGEGSRLTVL.